This T cell receptor beta chain was sequenced during a study of T cell responses to AZD1222 COVID-19 vaccine. Study-level background: Both about-4-week and about-12-week second-dose recipients were combined.

The length of the CDR3 is 14 residues. Trimming took 6 bases from V and 6 from J, leaving 18 bases between them. CDR1 is MNHEY and CDR2 is SMNVEV in the germline V gene (reference sequence). Sequenced by immunoSEQ multiplex PCR; TCRdb stores in-frame clones only, minus some. The sample yields approximately 140,000 clones, under 95% seen once. About this clone itself: The antigen remains undetermined.

Study-wide results and limits: Close to half of spike-specific TCRs reportedly recognize unmutated variant regions. It should be noted that donors were predominantly white British and more often female, and clonal diversity was possibly underestimated. Spike as a whole was targeted by vaccine-associated CD4 TCRs, dominant at 160-218 and 743-854.

The origin of this receptor is an adult in good health. Sequences were derived from peripheral blood, sampled on day 0 of AZD1222 vaccination. The genes are TRBV27 and TRBJ2-7, with D possibly being TRBD1 (6 bases). CDR3 amino acids: CASSVGRGSREQYF. As DNA, the CDR3 is TGTGCCAGCAGCGTAGGCAGGGGATCCCGCGAGCAGTACTTC.